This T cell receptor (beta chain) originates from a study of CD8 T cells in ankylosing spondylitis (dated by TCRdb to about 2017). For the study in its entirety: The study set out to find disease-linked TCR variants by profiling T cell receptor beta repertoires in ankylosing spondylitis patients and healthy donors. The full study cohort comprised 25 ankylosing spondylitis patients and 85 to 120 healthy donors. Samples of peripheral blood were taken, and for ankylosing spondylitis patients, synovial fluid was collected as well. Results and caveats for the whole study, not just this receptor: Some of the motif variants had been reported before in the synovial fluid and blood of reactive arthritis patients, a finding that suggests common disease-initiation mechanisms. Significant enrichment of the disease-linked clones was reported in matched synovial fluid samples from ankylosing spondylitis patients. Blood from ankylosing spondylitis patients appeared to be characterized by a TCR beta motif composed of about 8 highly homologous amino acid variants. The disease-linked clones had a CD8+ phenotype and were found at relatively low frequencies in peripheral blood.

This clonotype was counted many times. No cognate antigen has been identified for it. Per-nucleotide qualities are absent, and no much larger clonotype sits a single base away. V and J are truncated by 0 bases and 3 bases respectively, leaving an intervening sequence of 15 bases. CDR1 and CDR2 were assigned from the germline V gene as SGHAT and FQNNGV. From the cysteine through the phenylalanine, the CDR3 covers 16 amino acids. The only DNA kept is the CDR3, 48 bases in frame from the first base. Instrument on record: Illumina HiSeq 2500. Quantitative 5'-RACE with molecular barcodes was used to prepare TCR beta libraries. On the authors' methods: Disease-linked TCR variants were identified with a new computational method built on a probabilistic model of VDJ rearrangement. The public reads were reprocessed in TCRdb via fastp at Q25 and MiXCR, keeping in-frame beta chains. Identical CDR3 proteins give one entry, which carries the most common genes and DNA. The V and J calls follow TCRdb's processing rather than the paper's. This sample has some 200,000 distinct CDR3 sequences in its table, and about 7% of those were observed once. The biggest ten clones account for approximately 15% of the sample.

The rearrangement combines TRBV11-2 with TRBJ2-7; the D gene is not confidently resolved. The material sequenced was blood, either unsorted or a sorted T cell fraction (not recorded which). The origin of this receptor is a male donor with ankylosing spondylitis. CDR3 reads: CASSLDLSTGHYEQYF. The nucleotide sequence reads TGTGCCAGCAGCTTAGATCTAAGTACGGGTCACTACGAGCAGTACTTC.